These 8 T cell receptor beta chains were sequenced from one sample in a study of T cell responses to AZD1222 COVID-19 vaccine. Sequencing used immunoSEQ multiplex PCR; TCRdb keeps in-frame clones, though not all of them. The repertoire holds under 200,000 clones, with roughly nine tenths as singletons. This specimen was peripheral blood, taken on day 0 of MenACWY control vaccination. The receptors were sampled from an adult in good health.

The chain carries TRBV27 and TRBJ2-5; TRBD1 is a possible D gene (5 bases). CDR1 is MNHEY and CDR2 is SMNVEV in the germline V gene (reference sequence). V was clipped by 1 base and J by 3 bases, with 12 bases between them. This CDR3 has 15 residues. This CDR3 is CASSLFPGREETQYF. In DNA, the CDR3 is TGTGCCAGCAGTTTATTCCCCGGCAGGGAAGAGACCCAGTACTTC.

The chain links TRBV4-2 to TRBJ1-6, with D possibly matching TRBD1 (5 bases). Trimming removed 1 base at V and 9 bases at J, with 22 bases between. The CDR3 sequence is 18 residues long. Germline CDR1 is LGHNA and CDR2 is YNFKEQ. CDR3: CASSQATTGLIAGSPLHF. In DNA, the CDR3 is TGTGCCAGCAGCCAAGCGACCACAGGACTCATAGCAGGTTCACCCCTCCACTTT.

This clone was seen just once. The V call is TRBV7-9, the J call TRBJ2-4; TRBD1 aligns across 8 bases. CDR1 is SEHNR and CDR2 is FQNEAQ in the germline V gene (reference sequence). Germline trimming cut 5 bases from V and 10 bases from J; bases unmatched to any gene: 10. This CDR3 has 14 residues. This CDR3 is CASSLGTGNPIQYF. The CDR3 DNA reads TGTGCCAGCAGCCTAGGGACAGGCAATCCTATTCAGTACTTC.

DNA of the CDR3: TGTGCCAGCAGTTTGGGGGTAGCCGGGACTAGCGGGAGGGCAAGGCAGTTCTTC. It codes for CASSLGVAGTSGRARQFF. The rearrangement uses TRBV28 and TRBJ2-1; 16 nucleotides agree with TRBD2. The CDR3 covers 18 residues. V shed 3 bases and J 12 bases; nucleotides not matched to a gene: 14. Germline V gives CDR1 MDHEN, CDR2 SYDVKM.

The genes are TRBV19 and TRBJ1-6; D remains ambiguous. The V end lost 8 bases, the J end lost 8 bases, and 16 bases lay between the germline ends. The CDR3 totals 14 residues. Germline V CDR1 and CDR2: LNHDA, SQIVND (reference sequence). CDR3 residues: CASSDSLGYSPLHF. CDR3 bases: TGTGCCAGTTCTGACTCCCTTGGGTATTCACCCCTCCACTTT.

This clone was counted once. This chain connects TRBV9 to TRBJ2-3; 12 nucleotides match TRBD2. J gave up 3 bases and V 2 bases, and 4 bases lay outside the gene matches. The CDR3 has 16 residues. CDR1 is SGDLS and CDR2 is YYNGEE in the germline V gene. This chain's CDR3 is CASSVTSGGRTDTQYF. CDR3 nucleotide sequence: TGTGCCAGCAGCGTGACTAGCGGGGGCAGGACAGATACGCAGTATTTT.

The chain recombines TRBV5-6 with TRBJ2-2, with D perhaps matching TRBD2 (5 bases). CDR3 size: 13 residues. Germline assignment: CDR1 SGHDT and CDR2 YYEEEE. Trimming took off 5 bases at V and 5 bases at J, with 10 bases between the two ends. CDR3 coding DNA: TGTGCCAGCAGGGGAAGGAGGACCGGGGAGCTGTTTTTT. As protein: CASRGRRTGELFF.

Here the CDR3 DNA reads TGTGCCAGCAGCCCCAGACTAGCGGGATCGGGGACCCAGTACTTC. Its protein is CASSPRLAGSGTQYF. V usage is TRBV6-5 and J usage is TRBJ2-5; 11 nucleotides match TRBD2. Trimming removed 6 bases from V and 7 bases from J; junction bases left unmatched: 10. The length of the CDR3 is 15 residues. Germline values: CDR1 MNHEY, CDR2 SVGAGI.